Each of the 22 T cell receptor beta chains below was sequenced from the same sample in a study of shared clonotypes between healthy human individuals. Clones were read by immunoSEQ multiplex PCR, and TCRdb kept only the in-frame ones, dropping some. This sample has a few million clones, with 90% to 95% found just once. Sequenced material: naive CD4+ T cells sorted from blood. Subset here: CD45RA+ positively selected. The receptors were gathered from a man between 18 and 29 years old in good health.

The CDR3 nucleotides read TGTGCCAGCAGTGTTGGGACGGGGGCCACTGAAGCTTTCTTT. It yields the protein CASSVGTGATEAFF. V usage is TRBV25-1 and J usage is TRBJ1-1; D is possibly TRBD1 (6 bases). Trimming cost V 4 bases and J 4 bases, with 13 bases left between them. The CDR3 sequence is 14 residues long. CDR1 and CDR2 (germline): MGHDK, SYGVNS. Combining the CDR3 with reference TRBV25-1 and TRBJ1-1 gives the whole variable domain EADIYQTPRYLVIGTGKKITLECSQTMGHDKMYWYQQDPGMELHLIHYSYGVNSTEKGDLSSESTVSRIRTEHFPLTLESARPSHTSQYLCASSVGTGATEAFFGQGTRLTVV.

The chain links TRBV5-4 to TRBJ2-7, with D perhaps given as TRBD1 or TRBD2 (5 bases each). CDR3 length equals 15 residues. CDR1 SGHNT and CDR2 YYREEE come from the germline V gene (reference sequence). Deletions cut 1 base from V and 7 bases from J, with 18 bases between. This chain's CDR3 is CASSLITGPTGEQYF. CDR3 DNA: TGTGCCAGCAGCTTGATAACAGGCCCTACGGGGGAGCAGTACTTC.

This sequence joins TRBV2 and TRBJ1-5, with D uncertain. V was pared by 4 bases and J by 2 bases, with 9 bases between. This CDR3 contains 14 residues. Germline lookup yields CDR1 SNHLY and CDR2 FYNNEI. This chain's CDR3 is CASSGREGNQPQHF. The CDR3 DNA reads as TGTGCCAGCAGTGGCAGAGAGGGCAATCAGCCCCAGCATTTT.

This chain links TRBV19 with TRBJ1-5, with TRBD1 matching 9 bases. The CDR3 has 21 amino acids. Germline V gene data show CDR1 as LNHDA and CDR2 as SQIVND (reference sequence). The V gene end was trimmed by 2 bases and the J gene end by 0 bases; junction bases not matched to a gene: 17. For the CDR3, the DNA is TGTGCCAGTAGTATATCATCAACGCTAGGGACAGGGCCCTATAGCAATCAGCCCCAGCATTTT. It is translated as CASSISSTLGTGPYSNQPQHF. Looking up the rest from reference TRBV19 and TRBJ1-5 gives the full variable domain: DGGITQSPKYLFRKEGQNVTLSCEQNLNHDAMYWYRQDPGQGLRLIYYSQIVNDFQKGDIAEGYSVSREKKESFPLTVTSAQKNPTAFYLCASSISSTLGTGPYSNQPQHFGDGTRLSIL.

The chain is built from TRBV28 and TRBJ2-7; 8 bases are a match to TRBD2. The CDR3 has 15 amino acids. CDR1 is MDHEN and CDR2 is SYDVKM in the germline V gene. V lost 6 bases to trimming and J lost 3 bases; unmatched junction nucleotides: 10. The CDR3 coding sequence is TGTGCCAGCAGACCTACTAGCGCGGGAGGCTACGAGCAGTACTTC. The encoded protein is CASRPTSAGGYEQYF.

The chain couples TRBV7-9 to TRBJ2-1; D perhaps matches TRBD2 (5 bases). The ends were cut back, 2 bases at V and 9 bases at J, with 8 bases in the middle. Per the germline V gene, CDR1 is SEHNR and CDR2 is FQNEAQ (reference sequence). The CDR3 contains 12 residues. CDR3 bases: TGTGCCAGCAGCTTAATGAGCGGTGAGCAGTTCTTC. Protein sequence: CASSLMSGEQFF.

The chain links TRBV5-6 to TRBJ1-1; a possible D gene is TRBD1 (6 bases). V was shortened by 1 base and J by 0 bases, with 13 bases between the two germline ends. The CDR3 has 16 amino acids. CDR1 is SGHDT, CDR2 YYEEEE, per germline. The CDR3 reads CASSLRGTNMNTEAFF. The CDR3 region has the DNA TGTGCCAGCAGCTTGCGGGGGACAAACATGAACACTGAAGCTTTCTTT.

The chain carries TRBV15 and TRBJ2-1, with D tentatively TRBD1 or TRBD2 (5 bases each). Germline V lookup: CDR1 LNHNV, CDR2 YYDKDF (reference sequence). The CDR3 is 12 amino acids. Trimming removed 5 bases from V and 10 bases from J, with 12 bases in between. CDR3 amino acids: CATSPGTREQFF. The CDR3 DNA follows: TGTGCCACCAGCCCGGGGACGAGGGAGCAGTTCTTC. Using reference TRBV15 and TRBJ2-1 for the parts outside the CDR3, the full variable domain is DAMVIQNPRYQVTQFGKPVTLSCSQTLNHNVMYWYQQKSSQAPKLLFHYYDKDFNNEADTPDNFQSRRPNTSFCFLDIRSPGLGDTAMYLCATSPGTREQFFGPGTRLTVL.

Here the CDR3 reads CASSLAQGYNQPQHF. The CDR3 coding sequence is TGTGCCAGCAGCTTAGCCCAAGGTTACAATCAGCCCCAGCATTTT. The chain uses TRBV7-2 and TRBJ1-5, with D unclear. V lost 0 bases, J lost 3 bases, and 9 bases lay in between. There are 15 residues in the CDR3. Germline CDR1 is SGHTA and CDR2 is FQGNSA.

The chain recombines TRBV6-6 with TRBJ1-2; no firm D call. CDR1 and CDR2 (germline): MNHNY, SVGAGI (reference sequence). The CDR3 runs to 16 residues. V shed 5 bases and J shed 0 bases, with 16 bases lying between them. The CDR3 DNA is TGTGCCAGCAGTCGGACTGCCGGCAGTTCTAACTATGGCTACACCTTC. Protein product: CASSRTAGSSNYGYTF.

The chain combines TRBV19 with TRBJ2-2; D is ambiguous. The CDR3 runs to 15 residues. Germline CDR1 and CDR2: LNHDA and SQIVND (reference sequence). V was clipped by 5 bases and J by 1 base, with 11 bases between them. CDR3 sequence (DNA): TGTGCCAGTAGTCCTGTACGTAGGAACACCGGGGAGCTGTTTTTT. The encoded protein is CASSPVRRNTGELFF. The full variable domain, completed using reference TRBV19 and TRBJ2-2, is DGGITQSPKYLFRKEGQNVTLSCEQNLNHDAMYWYRQDPGQGLRLIYYSQIVNDFQKGDIAEGYSVSREKKESFPLTVTSAQKNPTAFYLCASSPVRRNTGELFFGEGSRLTVL.

The chain joins TRBV5-1 to TRBJ2-5; 12 bases align to TRBD2. The V gene's germline CDR1 is SGHRS and CDR2 YFSETQ. V lost 4 bases to trimming and J lost 1 base; unmatched junction nucleotides: 14. The length of the CDR3 is 19 residues. CDR3: CASSLGPPSGGAVQETQYF. CDR3 coding DNA: TGCGCCAGCAGCCTTGGACCTCCTAGCGGGGGGGCCGTCCAAGAGACCCAGTACTTC.

This chain joins TRBV6-1 and TRBJ1-2; no firm D call. The CDR3 has 15 amino acids. Germline V gives CDR1 MNHNS, CDR2 SASEGT. V lost 5 bases to trimming and J lost 4 bases, with 17 bases between them. The CDR3 DNA sequence: TGTGCCAGCAGTATAAGACATCCCGAGGTCTATGGCTACACCTTC. Encoded protein: CASSIRHPEVYGYTF.

This clone has just a few counts. The same CDR3 arises from other DNA sequences in this sample as well. CDR3 nucleotide sequence: TGTGCCTGGAGTCGAGGATTGGGCACTGAAGCTTTCTTT. This encodes CAWSRGLGTEAFF. The V call is TRBV30, the J call TRBJ1-1; no firm D call. The CDR3 totals 13 residues. V dropped 2 bases and J dropped 4 bases, with 11 bases sitting between them. Germline lookup yields CDR1 GTSNPN and CDR2 SVGIG (reference sequence).

The chain recombines TRBV5-1 with TRBJ2-3; 8 nucleotides align to TRBD1. The CDR3 is 16 residues long. Losses at the gene ends were 4 bases for V and 3 bases for J; bases not matched to a gene: 10. Per germline, CDR1 SGHRS and CDR2 YFSETQ. The CDR3 DNA reads as TGCGCCAGCAGCCCAGGGGCAGGGGGCCTGACAGATACGCAGTATTTT. It translates to CASSPGAGGLTDTQYF.

This clone showed up just a few times. The chain carries TRBV12-5 and TRBJ1-1, with D possibly TRBD1 on 5 matching bases. The ends were cut back, 2 bases at V and 6 bases at J, with 10 bases in the middle. The germline V gene has CDR1 LGHNT and CDR2 FRNRAP. This CDR3 is built from 13 residues. The CDR3 DNA sequence: TGTGCTAGTGGTTTGACCCCAGGGCCTGAAGCTTTCTTT. Residues: CASGLTPGPEAFF.

The V gene is TRBV6-1, the J gene TRBJ2-6, with 7 bases fitting TRBD1. Germline V lookup: CDR1 MNHNS, CDR2 SASEGT. The length of the CDR3 is 13 residues. The V gene end was trimmed by 9 bases and the J gene end by 2 bases; junction bases not matched to a gene: 1. DNA for the CDR3: TGTGCCAGTACAGGGGCTGGGGCCAACGTCCTGACTTTC. This translates into CASTGAGANVLTF.

This chain joins TRBV4-3 and TRBJ2-2, with D unresolved. This CDR3 spans 15 amino acids. With 1 base removed from V and 0 bases from J, the gap between germline ends came to 6 bases. Germline CDR1 reads LGHNA; CDR2 reads YSLEER. The CDR3 DNA sequence: TGCGCCAGCAGCCAAGGCACCCCGAACACCGGGGAGCTGTTTTTT. Its translation is CASSQGTPNTGELFF.

DNA for the CDR3: TGCGCCAGCAGCCCGAGGGCTAGCGGGGGAGAGACCCAGTACTTC. This gives the protein CASSPRASGGETQYF. This rearrangement joins TRBV5-1 to TRBJ2-5; 10 nucleotides align to TRBD2. J was trimmed by 4 bases and V by 4 bases; bases with no gene match: 7. Germline V gene data show CDR1 as SGHRS and CDR2 as YFSETQ. The CDR3 has 15 residues.

The chain joins TRBV18 to TRBJ1-6, with TRBD1 identical over 7 bases. V gave up 8 bases and J gave up 8 bases; unmatched junction bases: 12. This CDR3 is 15 amino acids long. The germline V gene encodes CDR1 KGHSH and CDR2 LQKENI. This CDR3 reads CASASRQGGDSPLHF. The CDR3 nucleotides read TGTGCCAGCGCATCTAGGCAGGGGGGCGATTCACCCCTCCACTTT.

A few counts support this clone. The CDR3 is CAWSSRGRGTEAFF. As DNA, the CDR3 is TGTGCCTGGTCATCCAGGGGGCGCGGCACTGAAGCTTTCTTT. The chain combines TRBV30 with TRBJ1-1; 8 bases fit TRBD1. Germline V gene sequence: CDR1 GTSNPN, CDR2 SVGIG (reference sequence). V shed 5 bases, J shed 4 bases, and the junction held 9 bases outside the gene matches. The CDR3 has 14 residues.

This rearrangement joins TRBV11-2 to TRBJ2-3, with a weak D call TRBD2 (5 bases). Trimming removed 5 bases from V and 4 bases from J, with 16 bases in between. Germline CDR1 is SGHAT and CDR2 is FQNNGV. The CDR3 has 15 amino acids. In DNA, the CDR3 is TGTGCCAGCAGCCCCCGGGGTTCGAGCGCAGATACGCAGTATTTT. Amino acids: CASSPRGSSADTQYF.